This T cell receptor beta chain comes out of a study of early T cells in non-severe SARS-CoV-2 infection. Study information: Whole-blood bulk RNA, unsorted, was sequenced, and chains were unpaired. Overall study findings and caveats: Private and CD4 specificities were missed by VDJdb matching, skewed to anti-spike CD8.

Many counts were recorded for this clonotype. Its specificity is unknown. V was pared by 4 bases and J by 7 bases, with 5 bases between. The CDR3 covers 11 residues. Germline V CDR1 and CDR2: SNHLY, FYNNEI. Separate cDNA molecules each had unique molecular identifiers attached to them. TCRdb re-derived calls from the 5' RACE reads in MiXCR, one entry per CDR3 protein. Of some 34,000 distinct CDR3 sequences listed, approximately 4.6% are singletons. This TCR derives from an adult who was a healthcare worker with PCR-confirmed SARS-CoV-2 infection or an uninfected control (not recorded which). The sequencing input was whole blood. The rearrangement joins TRBV2 to TRBJ2-1; unclear D gene. The CDR3 region has the DNA TGTGCCAGCAGTGGCGGTAATGAGCAGTTCTTC. It yields the protein CASSGGNEQFF.